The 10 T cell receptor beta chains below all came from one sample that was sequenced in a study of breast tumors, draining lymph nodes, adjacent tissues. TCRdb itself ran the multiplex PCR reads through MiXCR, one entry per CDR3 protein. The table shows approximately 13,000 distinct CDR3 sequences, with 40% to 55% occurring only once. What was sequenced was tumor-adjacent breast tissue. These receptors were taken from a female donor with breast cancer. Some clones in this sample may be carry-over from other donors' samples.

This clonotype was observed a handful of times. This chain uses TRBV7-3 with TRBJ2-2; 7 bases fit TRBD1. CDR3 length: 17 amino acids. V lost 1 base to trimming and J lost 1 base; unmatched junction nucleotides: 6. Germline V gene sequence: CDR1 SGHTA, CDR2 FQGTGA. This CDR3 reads CASSLSAGTVNTGELFF. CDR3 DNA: TGTGCCAGCAGCTTAAGCGCCGGGACAGTGAACACCGGGGAGCTGTTTTTT.

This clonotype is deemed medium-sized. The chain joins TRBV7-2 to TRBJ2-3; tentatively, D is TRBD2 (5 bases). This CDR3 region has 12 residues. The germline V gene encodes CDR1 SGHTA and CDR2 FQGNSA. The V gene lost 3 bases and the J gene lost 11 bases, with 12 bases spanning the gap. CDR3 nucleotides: TGTGCCAGCAGCTTGGGAATCCGGGGGCAGTATTTT. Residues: CASSLGIRGQYF.

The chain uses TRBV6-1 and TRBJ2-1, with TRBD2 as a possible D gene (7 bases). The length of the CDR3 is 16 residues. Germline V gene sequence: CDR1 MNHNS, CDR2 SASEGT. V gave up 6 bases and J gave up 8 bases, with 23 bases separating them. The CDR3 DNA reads TGTGCCAGCAGGGGCCTAGGGGCGGGAGAGGGGGATGAGCAGTTCTTC. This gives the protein CASRGLGAGEGDEQFF.

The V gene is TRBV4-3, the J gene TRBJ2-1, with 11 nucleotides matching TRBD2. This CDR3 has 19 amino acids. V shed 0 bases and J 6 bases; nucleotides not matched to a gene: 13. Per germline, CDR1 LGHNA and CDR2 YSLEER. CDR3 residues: CASSQEPGVAGGPVNEQFF. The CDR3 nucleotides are TGCGCCAGCAGCCAAGAGCCTGGGGTAGCGGGGGGGCCCGTCAATGAGCAGTTCTTC.

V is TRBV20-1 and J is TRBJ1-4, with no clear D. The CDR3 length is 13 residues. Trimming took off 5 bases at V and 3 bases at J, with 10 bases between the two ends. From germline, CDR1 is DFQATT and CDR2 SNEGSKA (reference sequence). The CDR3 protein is CSARTGSNEKLFF. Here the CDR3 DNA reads TGCAGTGCTCGTACGGGTTCTAATGAAAAACTGTTTTTT.

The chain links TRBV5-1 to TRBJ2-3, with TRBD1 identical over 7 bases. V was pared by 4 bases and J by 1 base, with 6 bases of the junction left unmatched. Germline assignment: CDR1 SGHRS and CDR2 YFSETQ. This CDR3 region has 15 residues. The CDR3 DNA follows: TGCGCCAGCAGCGCCGGGACAGCCGGCACAGATACGCAGTATTTT. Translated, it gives CASSAGTAGTDTQYF.

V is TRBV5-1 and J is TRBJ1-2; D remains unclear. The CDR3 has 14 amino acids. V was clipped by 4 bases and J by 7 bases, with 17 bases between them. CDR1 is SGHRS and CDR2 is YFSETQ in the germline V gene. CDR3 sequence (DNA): TGCGCCAGCAGCGCCTCTCGGGATTTGAGTGGCTACACCTTC. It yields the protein CASSASRDLSGYTF. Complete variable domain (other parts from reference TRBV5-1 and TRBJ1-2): KAGVTQTPRYLIKTRGQQVTLSCSPISGHRSVSWYQQTPGQGLQFLFEYFSETQRNKGNFPGRFSGRQFSNSRSEMNVSTLELGDSALYLCASSASRDLSGYTFGSGTRLTVV.

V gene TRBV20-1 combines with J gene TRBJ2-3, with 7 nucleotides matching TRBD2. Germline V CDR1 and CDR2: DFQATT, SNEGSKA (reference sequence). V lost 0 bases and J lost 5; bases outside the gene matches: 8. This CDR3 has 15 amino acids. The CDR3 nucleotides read TGCAGTGCTAGAGATCTGGCGGGAGAGGGAGATACGCAGTATTTT. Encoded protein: CSARDLAGEGDTQYF.

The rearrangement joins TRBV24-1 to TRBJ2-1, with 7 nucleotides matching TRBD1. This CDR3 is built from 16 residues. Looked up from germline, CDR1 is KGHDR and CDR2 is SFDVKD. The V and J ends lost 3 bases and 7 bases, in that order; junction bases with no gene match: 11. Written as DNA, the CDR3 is TGTGCCACCAGTGATCACAGGGGCAGGGTTATGAATGAGCAGTTCTTC. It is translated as CATSDHRGRVMNEQFF.

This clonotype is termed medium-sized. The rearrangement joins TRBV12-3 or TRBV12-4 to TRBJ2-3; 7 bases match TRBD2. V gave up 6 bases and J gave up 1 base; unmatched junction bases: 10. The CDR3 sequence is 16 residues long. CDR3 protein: CASRGPGGRGTDTQYF. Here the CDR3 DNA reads TGTGCCAGCAGGGGACCGGGGGGTCGGGGCACAGATACGCAGTATTTT.